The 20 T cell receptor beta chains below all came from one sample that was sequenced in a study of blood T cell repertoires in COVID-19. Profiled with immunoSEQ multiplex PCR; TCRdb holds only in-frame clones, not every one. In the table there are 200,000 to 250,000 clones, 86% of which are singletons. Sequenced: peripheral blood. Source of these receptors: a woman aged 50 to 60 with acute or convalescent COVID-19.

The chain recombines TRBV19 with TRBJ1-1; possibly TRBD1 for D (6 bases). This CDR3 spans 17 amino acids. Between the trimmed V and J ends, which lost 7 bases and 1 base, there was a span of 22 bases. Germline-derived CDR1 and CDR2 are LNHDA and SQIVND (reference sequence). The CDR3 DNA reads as TGTGCCAGTAAAGCGGTTATACGACGACAGGAGAACACTGAAGCTTTCTTT. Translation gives CASKAVIRRQENTEAFF. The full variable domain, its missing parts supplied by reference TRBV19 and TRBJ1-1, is DGGITQSPKYLFRKEGQNVTLSCEQNLNHDAMYWYRQDPGQGLRLIYYSQIVNDFQKGDIAEGYSVSREKKESFPLTVTSAQKNPTAFYLCASKAVIRRQENTEAFFGQGTRLTVV.

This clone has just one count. The chain's CDR3 is CSASSGSRTDTQYF. CDR3 in DNA: TGCAGTGCTAGTAGCGGGAGCCGAACAGATACGCAGTATTTT. This chain connects TRBV20-1 to TRBJ2-3; 9 nucleotides align to TRBD2. The CDR3 consists of 14 residues. In germline, CDR1 is DFQATT, CDR2 SNEGSKA (reference sequence). Trimming took 3 bases from V and 3 from J; bases not matched to a gene: 4.

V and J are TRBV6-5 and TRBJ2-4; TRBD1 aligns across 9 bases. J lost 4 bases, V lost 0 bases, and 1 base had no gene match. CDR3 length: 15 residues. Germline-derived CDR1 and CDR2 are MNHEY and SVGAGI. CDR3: CASSYSGQGKNIQYF. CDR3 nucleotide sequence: TGTGCCAGCAGTTACTCGGGACAGGGAAAAAACATTCAGTACTTC.

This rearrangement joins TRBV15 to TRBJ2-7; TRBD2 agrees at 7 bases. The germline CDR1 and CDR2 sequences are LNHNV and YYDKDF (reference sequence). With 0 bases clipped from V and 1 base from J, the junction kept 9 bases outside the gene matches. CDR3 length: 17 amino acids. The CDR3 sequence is CATSREVGGRVSYEQYF. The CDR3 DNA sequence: TGTGCCACCAGCAGAGAGGTGGGGGGGAGAGTATCCTACGAGCAGTACTTC.

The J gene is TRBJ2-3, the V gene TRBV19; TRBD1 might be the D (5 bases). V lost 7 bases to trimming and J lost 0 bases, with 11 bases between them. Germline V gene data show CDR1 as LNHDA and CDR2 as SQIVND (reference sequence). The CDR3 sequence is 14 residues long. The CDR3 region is CASTGFPSTDTQYF. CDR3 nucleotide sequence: TGTGCCAGTACAGGGTTCCCTAGCACAGATACGCAGTATTTT.

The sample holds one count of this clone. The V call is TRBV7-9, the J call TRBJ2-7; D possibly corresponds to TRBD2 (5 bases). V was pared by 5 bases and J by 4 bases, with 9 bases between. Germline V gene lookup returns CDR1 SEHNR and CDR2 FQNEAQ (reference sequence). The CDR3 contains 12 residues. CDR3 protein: CASSRGRYEQYF. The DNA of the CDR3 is TGTGCCAGCAGCCGAGGGCGGTACGAGCAGTACTTC. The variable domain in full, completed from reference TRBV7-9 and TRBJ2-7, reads DTGVSQNPRHKITKRGQNVTFRCDPISEHNRLYWYRQTLGQGPEFLTYFQNEAQLEKSRLLSDRFSAERPKGSFSTLEIQRTEQGDSAMYLCASSRGRYEQYFGPGTRLTVT.

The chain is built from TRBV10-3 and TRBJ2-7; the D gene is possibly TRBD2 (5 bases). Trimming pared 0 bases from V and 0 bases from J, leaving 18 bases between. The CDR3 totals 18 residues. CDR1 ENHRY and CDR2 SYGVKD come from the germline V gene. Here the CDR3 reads CAISESQGAGKSSYEQYF. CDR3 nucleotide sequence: TGTGCCATCAGTGAGTCTCAAGGCGCGGGCAAGAGCTCCTACGAGCAGTACTTC.

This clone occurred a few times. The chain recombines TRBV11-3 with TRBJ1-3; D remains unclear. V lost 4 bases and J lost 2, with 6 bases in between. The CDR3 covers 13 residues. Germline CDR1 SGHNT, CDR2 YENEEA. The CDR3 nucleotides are TGTGCCAGCAGCTACGGGGCTGGAAACACCATATATTTT. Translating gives CASSYGAGNTIYF.

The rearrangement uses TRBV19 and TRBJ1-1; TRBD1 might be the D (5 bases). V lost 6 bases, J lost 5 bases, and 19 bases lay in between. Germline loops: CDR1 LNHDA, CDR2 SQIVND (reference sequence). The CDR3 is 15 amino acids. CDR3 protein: CASREGSLWGTEAFF. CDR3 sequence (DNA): TGTGCCAGTAGGGAGGGGTCACTCTGGGGGACTGAAGCTTTCTTT.

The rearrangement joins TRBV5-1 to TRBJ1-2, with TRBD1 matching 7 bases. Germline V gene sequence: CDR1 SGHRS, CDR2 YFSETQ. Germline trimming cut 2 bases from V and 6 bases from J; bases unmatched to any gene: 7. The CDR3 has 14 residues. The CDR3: CASSFITGVNGYTF. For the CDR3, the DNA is TGCGCCAGCAGCTTCATCACAGGGGTAAATGGCTACACCTTC.

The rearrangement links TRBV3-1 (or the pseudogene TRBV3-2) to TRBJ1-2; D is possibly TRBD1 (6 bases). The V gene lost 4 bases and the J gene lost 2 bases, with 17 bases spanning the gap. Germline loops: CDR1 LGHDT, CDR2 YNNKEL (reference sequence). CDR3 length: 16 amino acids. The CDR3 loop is CASSPGQIFYNYGYTF. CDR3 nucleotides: TGTGCCAGCAGCCCTGGACAGATCTTTTACAACTATGGCTACACCTTC.

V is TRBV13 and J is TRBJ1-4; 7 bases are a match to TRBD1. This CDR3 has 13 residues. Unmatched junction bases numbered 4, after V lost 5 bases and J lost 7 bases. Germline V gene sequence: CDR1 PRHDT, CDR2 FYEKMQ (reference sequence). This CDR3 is CASSLYRGEKLFF. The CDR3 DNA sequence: TGTGCCAGCAGCCTGTACAGGGGTGAAAAACTGTTTTTT.

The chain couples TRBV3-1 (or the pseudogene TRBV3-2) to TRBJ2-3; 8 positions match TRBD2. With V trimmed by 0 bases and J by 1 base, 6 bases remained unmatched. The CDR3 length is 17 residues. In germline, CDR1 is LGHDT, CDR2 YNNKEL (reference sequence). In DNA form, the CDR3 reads TGTGCCAGCAGCCAAGATGGGATCGGGAGGGGCACAGATACGCAGTATTTT. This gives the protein CASSQDGIGRGTDTQYF.

The CDR3 loop reads CASRGQGNTQYF. For the CDR3, the DNA is TGTGCCAGCAGGGGACAGGGGAATACGCAGTATTTT. The rearrangement joins TRBV6-5 to TRBJ2-3, with 10 bases aligning to TRBD1. The germline V gene has CDR1 MNHEY and CDR2 SVGAGI. V dropped 6 bases and J dropped 7; count of bases not matched to a gene: 1. This CDR3 contains 12 residues.

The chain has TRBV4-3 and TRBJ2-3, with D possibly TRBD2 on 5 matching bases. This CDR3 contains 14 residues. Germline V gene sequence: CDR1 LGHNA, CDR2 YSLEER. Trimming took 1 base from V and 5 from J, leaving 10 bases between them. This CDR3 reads CASSQGLAEDTQYF. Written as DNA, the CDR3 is TGCGCCAGCAGCCAAGGGCTAGCTGAAGATACGCAGTATTTT.

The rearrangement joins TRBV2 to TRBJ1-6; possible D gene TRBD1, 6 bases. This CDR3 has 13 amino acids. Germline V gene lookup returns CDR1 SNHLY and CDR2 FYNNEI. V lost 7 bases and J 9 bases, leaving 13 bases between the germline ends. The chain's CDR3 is CASIEGTPSPLHF. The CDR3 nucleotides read TGTGCCAGCATTGAGGGGACACCTTCACCCCTCCACTTT.

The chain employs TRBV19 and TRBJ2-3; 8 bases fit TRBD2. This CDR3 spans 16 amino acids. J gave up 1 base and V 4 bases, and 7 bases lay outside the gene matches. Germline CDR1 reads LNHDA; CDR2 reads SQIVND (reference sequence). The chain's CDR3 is CASSRLAGFGTDTQYF. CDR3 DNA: TGTGCCAGTAGTAGGCTAGCGGGCTTTGGCACAGATACGCAGTATTTT. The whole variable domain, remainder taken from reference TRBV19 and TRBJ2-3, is DGGITQSPKYLFRKEGQNVTLSCEQNLNHDAMYWYRQDPGQGLRLIYYSQIVNDFQKGDIAEGYSVSREKKESFPLTVTSAQKNPTAFYLCASSRLAGFGTDTQYFGPGTRLTVL.

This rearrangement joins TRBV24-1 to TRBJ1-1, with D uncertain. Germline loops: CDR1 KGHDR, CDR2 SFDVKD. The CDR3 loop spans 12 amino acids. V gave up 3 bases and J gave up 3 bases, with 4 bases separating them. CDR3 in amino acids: CATSDPDTEAFF. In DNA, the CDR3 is TGTGCCACCAGTGATCCAGACACTGAAGCTTTCTTT.

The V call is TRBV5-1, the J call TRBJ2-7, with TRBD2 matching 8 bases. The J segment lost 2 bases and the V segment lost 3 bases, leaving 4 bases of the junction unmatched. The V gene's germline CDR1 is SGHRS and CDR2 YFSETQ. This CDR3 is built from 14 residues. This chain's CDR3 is CASSWGGGTYEQYF. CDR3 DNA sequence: TGCGCCAGCAGCTGGGGCGGGGGGACCTACGAGCAGTACTTC.

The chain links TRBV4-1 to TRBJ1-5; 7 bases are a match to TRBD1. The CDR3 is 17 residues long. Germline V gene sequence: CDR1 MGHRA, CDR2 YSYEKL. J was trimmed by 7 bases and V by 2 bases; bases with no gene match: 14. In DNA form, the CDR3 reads TGCGCCAGCAGCCAACCTCATCTTGACAGGGCGAGGCAGCCCCAGCATTTT. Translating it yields CASSQPHLDRARQPQHF.